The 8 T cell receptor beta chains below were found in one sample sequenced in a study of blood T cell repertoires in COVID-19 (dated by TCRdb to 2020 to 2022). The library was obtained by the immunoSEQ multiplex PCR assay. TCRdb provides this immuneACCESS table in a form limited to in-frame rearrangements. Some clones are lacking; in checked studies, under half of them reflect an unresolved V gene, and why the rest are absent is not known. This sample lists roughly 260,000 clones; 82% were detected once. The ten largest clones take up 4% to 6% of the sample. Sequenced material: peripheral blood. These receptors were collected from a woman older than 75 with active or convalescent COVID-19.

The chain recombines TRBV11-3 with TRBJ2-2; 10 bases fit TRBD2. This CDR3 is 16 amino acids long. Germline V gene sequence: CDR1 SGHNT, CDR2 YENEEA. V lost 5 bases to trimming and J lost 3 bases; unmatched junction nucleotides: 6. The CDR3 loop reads CASSAGTSEYTGELFF. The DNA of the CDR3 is TGTGCCAGCAGCGCCGGGACTAGCGAGTACACCGGGGAGCTGTTTTTT.

CDR3 sequence: CASSKSGQPKGNQPQHF. The CDR3 coding sequence is TGTGCCAGCAGCAAAAGTGGACAGCCTAAGGGCAATCAGCCCCAGCATTTT. The chain carries TRBV21-1 and TRBJ1-5; TRBD1 reflects the table's D call only, with no check against the DNA. TRBV21-1 represents a pseudogene. CDR3 size: 17 residues.

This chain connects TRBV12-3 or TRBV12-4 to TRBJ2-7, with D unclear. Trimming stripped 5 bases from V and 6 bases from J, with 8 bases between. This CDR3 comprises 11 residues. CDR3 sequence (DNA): TGTGCCAGCAGTCGGTTTAGCGAGCAGTACTTC. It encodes CASSRFSEQYF.

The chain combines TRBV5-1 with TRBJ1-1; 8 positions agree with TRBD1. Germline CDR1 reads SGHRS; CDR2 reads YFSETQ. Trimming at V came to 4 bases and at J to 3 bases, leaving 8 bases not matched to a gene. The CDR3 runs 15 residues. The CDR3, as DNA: TGCGCCAGCAGCCTCCTAGGACAGGGCCACACTGAAGCTTTCTTT. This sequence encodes CASSLLGQGHTEAFF.

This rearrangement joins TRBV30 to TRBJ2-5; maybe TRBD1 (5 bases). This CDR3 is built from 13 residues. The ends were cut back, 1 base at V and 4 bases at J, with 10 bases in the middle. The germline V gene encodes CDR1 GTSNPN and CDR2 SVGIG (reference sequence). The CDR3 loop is CAWSGGGPETQYF. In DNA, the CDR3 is TGTGCCTGGAGTGGGGGCGGCCCAGAGACCCAGTACTTC.

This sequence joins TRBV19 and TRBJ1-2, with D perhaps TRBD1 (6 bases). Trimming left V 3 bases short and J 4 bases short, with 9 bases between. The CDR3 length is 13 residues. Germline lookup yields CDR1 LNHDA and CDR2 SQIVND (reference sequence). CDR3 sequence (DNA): TGTGCCAGTAGTATTGACAGGATCTATGGCTACACCTTC. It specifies CASSIDRIYGYTF.

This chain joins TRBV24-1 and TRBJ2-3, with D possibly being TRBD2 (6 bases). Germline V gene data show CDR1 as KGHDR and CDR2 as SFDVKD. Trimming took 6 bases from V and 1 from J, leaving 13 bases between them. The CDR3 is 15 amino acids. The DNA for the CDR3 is TGTGCCACCAGTTCTCCGAGGGAGGGCACAGATACGCAGTATTTT. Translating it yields CATSSPREGTDTQYF.

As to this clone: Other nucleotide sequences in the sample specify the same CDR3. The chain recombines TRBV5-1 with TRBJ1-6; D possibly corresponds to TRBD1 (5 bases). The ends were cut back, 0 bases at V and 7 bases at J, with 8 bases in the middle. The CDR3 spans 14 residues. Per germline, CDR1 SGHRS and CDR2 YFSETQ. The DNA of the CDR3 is TGCGCCAGCAGCTTGGCCCAGGGCAATTCACCCCTCCACTTT. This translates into CASSLAQGNSPLHF.